This record looks at one T cell receptor (beta chain) sequence and its context. This sample is part of a study of blood T cell repertoires in COVID-19. Turning to the study itself: Specimens from acute and convalescent COVID-19 originated in the United States, Italy and Spain.

Only in-frame clones appear in the TCRdb table, and some are missing; sequencing was by immunoSEQ multiplex PCR. The table shows about 140,000 clones, with about nine tenths occurring only once. V lost 8 bases to trimming and J lost 7 bases; unmatched junction nucleotides: 13. Germline CDR1 and CDR2: MNHNY and SVGAGI (reference sequence). The CDR3 is made up of 15 amino acids. V and J are TRBV6-6 and TRBJ2-4, with TRBD2 identical over 8 bases. What was sequenced was peripheral blood. The receptor's source is a woman aged 80 or over with acute or convalescent COVID-19. CDR3 nucleotide sequence: TGTGCCAGCCAAGACCCGGGACTAGGGCTCAACATTCAGTACTTC. Translation: CASQDPGLGLNIQYF.